This paragraph reports one TCR beta chain. Its target is not known. These data originate in a study of identical twins. Unique molecular identifiers were present on the cDNA, and a universal primer site came from template switching. MiXCR was run by TCRdb on the 5' RACE reads, yielding one entry per CDR3 protein. The profile shows 1.5 million to 2 million distinct CDR3 sequences, more than 30% of them singletons. The CDR3 spans 15 residues. CDR1 MGHDK and CDR2 SYGVNS come from the germline V gene. Trimming took off 1 base at V and 4 bases at J, with 14 bases between the two ends. The study's findings and limits: Invariant T cells like MAIT and iNKT could partly confound the zero-insertion analyses. In monozygotic twins, models underestimated the sharing of out-of-frame TCR alpha. The more abundant beta clonotypes in cord blood had fewer insertions, and memory repertoires did not show this.

The TCR comes from a newborn girl in good health. This chain connects TRBV25-1 to TRBJ2-7; no firm D call. The sample consisted of cord blood. In DNA, the CDR3 is TGTGCCAGCAGTGAATTGTTCGGCAATATGTACGAGCAGTACTTC. Its protein is CASSELFGNMYEQYF.